This TCR beta chain appears in the sequencing data of a study of CD8+ T cells in alopecia areata (dated by TCRdb to the late 2010s). At the level of the whole study: The study used high-throughput TCRbeta sequencing to examine T cell clonal expansion in alopecia areata, in both the C3H/HeJ mouse model and human patients. On the human side, TCRbeta sequencing was run on scalp tissue and on sorted CD4+ and CD8+ peripheral blood T cells from healthy controls and from alopecia areata patients with either patchy or totalis/universalis disease. TCRbeta CDR3 regions were amplified by immunoSEQ multiplex PCR with 35 Vbeta forward and 13 Jbeta reverse primers. Scalp clonality was compared among normal scalp (n=4), patchy alopecia areata scalp (n=8), and alopecia totalis/universalis scalp (n=8). RNA came from the PAXgene miRNA kit for fixed scalp, the miRNeasy kit for PBMCs, and the RNeasy kit for mouse skin. Study-wide findings and limitations: Unlike mouse skin, where gammadelta T cells dominate, normal human skin contains resident alphabeta T cells that get sequenced too, which complicates analysis of the scalp TCR repertoire. Compared with normal scalp, lesional scalp, particularly in alopecia totalis/universalis, had higher clonality and more expanded CD8+ clones, which suggests antigenic drive. Compared with mice, TCR sequences shared between patients were less clear, possibly partly because of HLA diversity across the patient population.

Note on this clone: It has no known antigen specificity. The input lacks base qualities; no much larger clone sits a single base away. Other DNA sequences of this sample code for an identical CDR3.

Via the germline V gene, CDR1 is SGHTA and CDR2 FQGNSA. V ends up 2 bases short and J 2 bases short, with an unmatched junction base count of 1. The CDR3, from cysteine to phenylalanine, totals 15 residues. Of all the DNA, just the CDR3 is kept, 45 bases in frame from base 1. CD4+ cells from roughly five biomarker-study patients were further sorted into CD25+CD127- cells. Lesional scalp punch biopsies and peripheral blood were obtained from alopecia areata patients. PBMCs were separated by density centrifugation and stained for CD3, CD4 and CD8, after which CD4+ and CD8+ T cells were sorted on a FACSAria. The untreated alopecia areata patients were recruited through a multicenter biomarker study. Libraries came from the immunoSEQ multiplex PCR assay. RNA was extracted from all samples and reverse transcribed into cDNA, which served as template for TCR sequencing. SuperScript III was used for first-strand cDNA synthesis, primed with a 2:1 mix of oligo-dT and random hexamers. Amplification bias was assessed with a synthetic immune receptor repertoire, and residual bias was removed computationally. In the paper's pipeline: Raw reads were preprocessed for error removal, and CDR3 was defined according to IMGT conventions as running from the conserved cysteine to phenylalanine. To get clonality, Shannon entropy was normalized by log2 of the number of productive unique TCRs and the result was subtracted from 1. Whether scalp clones were CD4 or CD8 was inferred by matching scalp TCRbeta sequences against CD4 and CD8 repertoires sorted from blood. In its TCRdb copy, this immuneACCESS table keeps in-frame sequences only and misses some clones. Where compared with another copy, unresolved V genes explain less than half of these, and the others have no known cause. V, J and clone size were drawn from that table, and D and trimming were deduced from the DNA. The sample table lists around 19,000 clones, approximately 59% of them with a count of one. Together, the top ten hold 4.5% of the sample.

Sample: CD4+ Tregs sorted from blood. The clonotype comes from a human donor with alopecia areata. The V and J genes are TRBV7-2 and TRBJ2-7; the junction holds 12 bases that match TRBD2. The CDR3 protein sequence reads: CASSLLAGGPYEQYF. DNA sequence: TGTGCCAGCAGCTTACTAGCGGGAGGGCCCTACGAGCAGTACTTC.